This TCR beta chain was sequenced during a study of blood T cell repertoires in COVID-19. Background on the study: Italy, Spain and the United States were the sources of the convalescent and acute COVID-19 samples. In each case, the material was cDNA or gDNA derived from T cells, B-cell-depleted T cells, or PBMCs.

The CDR3 sequence is 15 residues long. V was pared by 0 bases and J by 1 base, with 9 bases between. The V gene's germline CDR1 is MGHRA and CDR2 YSYEKL. Study processing details: Reference gene primer amplification yielded estimated nucleated cell counts. Assay used: immunoSEQ multiplex PCR; TCRdb lists only in-frame clones, some missing. V and J calls and clone size are those listed in that table; D and trimming were worked out from the DNA. The data hold approximately 490,000 clones, with 87% observed a single time. Resolution of symptoms, clearance, or two negative PCRs was present in recovered Cohort 3 donors.

The chain employs TRBV4-1 and TRBJ1-2; D not resolved. This receptor was obtained from a woman aged 18-35 years who had recovered from COVID-19. The sequencing sample was made of PBMCs or T cells enriched from blood (not recorded which). The DNA for the CDR3 is TGCGCCAGCAGCCAAGAGCGGGGATTTAACTATGGCTACACCTTC. It is translated as CASSQERGFNYGYTF.